Detailed here is one T cell receptor (beta chain). Its cognate antigen is unknown. The V gene's germline CDR1 is GTSNPN and CDR2 SVGIG (reference sequence). CDR3 length: 11 amino acids. V was clipped by 5 bases and J by 13 bases; unmatched bases: 8. These data originate in a study of T cell responses to AZD1222 COVID-19 vaccine. Study-wide points: Of the AZD1222 recipients, only 5 to 7 were seropositive at baseline. Vaccination with two AZD1222 doses was followed by a rise in Spike-specific TCR breadth and depth.

Libraries were prepared by immunoSEQ multiplex PCR; TCRdb keeps only in-frame clonotypes and omits some of them. The repertoire holds 150,000 or so clones, with 86% as singletons. Sequenced material: peripheral blood, taken on day 0 of MenACWY control vaccination. The TCR comes from an adult in good health. The chain recombines TRBV30 with TRBJ2-1; 7 bases fit TRBD2. CDR3 region: CAWAVGGGQFF. CDR3 nucleotide sequence: TGTGCCTGGGCAGTTGGGGGGGGTCAGTTCTTC.